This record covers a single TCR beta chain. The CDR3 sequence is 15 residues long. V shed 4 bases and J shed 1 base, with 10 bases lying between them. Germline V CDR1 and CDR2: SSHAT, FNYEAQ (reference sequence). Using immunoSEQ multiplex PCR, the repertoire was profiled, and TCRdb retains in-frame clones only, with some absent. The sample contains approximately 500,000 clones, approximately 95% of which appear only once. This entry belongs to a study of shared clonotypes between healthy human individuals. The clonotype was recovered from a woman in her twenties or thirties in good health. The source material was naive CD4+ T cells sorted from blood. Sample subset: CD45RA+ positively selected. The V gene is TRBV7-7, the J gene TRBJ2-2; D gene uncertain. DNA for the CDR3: TGTGCCAGCAGCTCAGGTTTGAGGAACACCGGGGAGCTGTTTTTT. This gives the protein CASSSGLRNTGELFF.